The clone carrying this T cell receptor (beta chain) occurred once. Antigen unknown. V lost 4 bases and J 12 bases, leaving 16 bases between the germline ends. This CDR3 is 13 amino acids long. The germline CDR1 and CDR2 sequences are LNHDA and SQIVND (reference sequence). The data were obtained in a study of breast tumors, draining lymph nodes, adjacent tissues. Whole-study results and caveats: Luminal-like breast cancer showed significantly greater tumor-nontumor repertoire similarity than basal-like breast cancer did. Tumors had less TCR diversity than lymph nodes, more than nontumor tissue.

TCRdb re-analysed the multiplex PCR reads in MiXCR, keeping a single row per CDR3 protein. The repertoire has approximately 15,000 distinct CDR3 sequences, roughly 60% of them found once; the top ten carry approximately 21%. V is TRBV19 and J is TRBJ2-1, with D perhaps TRBD1 or TRBD2 (5 bases each). The receptor was isolated from a female donor with breast cancer. Some clones in this sample may be carry-over from other donors' samples. Sequencing was carried out using tumor-adjacent breast tissue. The CDR3 coding sequence is TGTGCCAGTAGTACGGGACCTCCCAAAGGGCAGTTCTTC. Encoded protein: CASSTGPPKGQFF.